These T cell receptor beta chains were read from a single sample in a study of cytomegalovirus exposure and HLA in healthy donors. Sequencing used immunoSEQ multiplex PCR; TCRdb keeps in-frame clones, though not all of them. The table records 140,000 or so clones, roughly 9.4% of them present only once. What was sequenced was PBMCs. These receptors all come from a male donor in good health and CMV-seronegative. Each CDR3 is given with its conserved first and last residue. Each record gives: J gene, D gene, V gene, CDR3 protein. D genes are given only for firm matches.

>TRBJ2-5|TRBD1|TRBV7-9
CASSSPDRVQETQYF
>TRBJ2-4|TRBD1|TRBV18
CASSPSRDRGNIQYF
>TRBJ2-2|TRBD1|TRBV10-3
CAISERQGGGAGELFF
>TRBJ2-3|NA|TRBV28
CASGGASARGTDTQYF
>TRBJ2-7|NA|TRBV6-1
CASSVEGPYEQYF
>TRBJ1-2|NA|TRBV5-5
CASSREGVGGYGYTF
>TRBJ1-1|NA|TRBV4-2
CASSPIERNTEAFF
>TRBJ2-1|NA|TRBV7-3
CASSSAGVEQFF
>TRBJ1-2|NA|TRBV10-3
CAISPTGFASYGYTF
>TRBJ2-2|TRBD2|TRBV9
CASSVVLAVNTGELFF
>TRBJ1-1|NA|TRBV2
CASSLDSSTEAFF
>TRBJ2-7|TRBD2|TRBV19
CASSYFGGSLTYEQYF
>TRBJ1-3|NA|TRBV19
CASFPTGEDSGNTIYF
>TRBJ2-7|NA|TRBV28
CASSLPAGYEQYF
>TRBJ2-7|NA|TRBV7-9
CASSLGGGGEQYF
>TRBJ2-7|NA|TRBV28
CASSTGLTYEQYF
>TRBJ2-3|NA|TRBV28
CASSFATAGADTQYF
>TRBJ1-5|NA|TRBV28
CASSSSYSNQPQHF
>TRBJ1-1|TRBD1|TRBV7-9
CASSSQGDTEAFF
>TRBJ1-1|TRBD1|TRBV18
CASSPQGQGSTEAFF
>NA|NA|TRBV6-5
CASSYSMVQITYEQYF
>TRBJ2-7|TRBD1|TRBV7-9
CASTDRGPYEQYF
>TRBJ2-3|NA|TRBV19
CASSTARVGGTDTQYF
>TRBJ2-2|TRBD1|TRBV28
CASSPGQANTGELFF
>TRBJ2-4|NA|TRBV7-2
CASSLPSGRIQYF
>TRBJ2-7|TRBD2|TRBV27
CASSLRERGLYEQYF
>TRBJ1-5|TRBD1|TRBV19
CASSIWDGQGSNQPQHF
>TRBJ2-5|TRBD2|TRBV27
CASSLGLAEETQYF
>TRBJ2-3|TRBD1|TRBV10-3
CASQGAGTDTQYF
>TRBJ1-1|NA|TRBV28
CASSFAGTPNTEAFF
>TRBJ1-5|TRBD1|TRBV27
CASSLPGTGFPPLQPQHF
>TRBJ2-3|NA|TRBV5-1
CATAVGTTDTQYF
>TRBJ2-1|NA|TRBV28
CATGTPSFEFF
>TRBJ2-3|TRBD2|TRBV5-1
CASSLVAGGTDTQYF
>TRBJ1-5|NA|TRBV19
CASSIAVYQPQHF
>TRBJ2-5|TRBD1|TRBV2
CASSELTGGARQETQYF
>TRBJ2-4|NA|TRBV4-3
CASSQEASWNIQYF
>TRBJ2-7|NA|TRBV27
CASSQSQYRDRNEQYF
>TRBJ1-2|TRBD1|TRBV10-1
CASTLDREVWDYGYTF
>TRBJ1-4|TRBD1|TRBV5-6
CASGRTGLNEKLFF
>TRBJ2-7|TRBD1|TRBV6-1
CASSGIQGAYEQYF
>TRBJ2-4|NA|TRBV19
CASSIQGPFLAKNIQYF
>TRBJ1-1|TRBD1|TRBV9
CASSLSGTGGGEAFF
>TRBJ1-4|TRBD1|TRBV28
CASSLQGVLNEKLFF
>TRBJ2-7|NA|TRBV28
CASSLLPGPTGEQYF
>TRBJ1-1|TRBD1|TRBV10-3
CAISEGQGLNTEAFF
>TRBJ2-7|NA|TRBV2
CTSSDNAGPYEQYF
>TRBJ1-2|TRBD1|TRBV28
CASSLPPLTGAHYGYTF
>TRBJ2-7|NA|TRBV7-9
CASSSLLRQYF
>TRBJ1-3|TRBD1|TRBV7-9
CASSAPNRGLPGNTIYF
>TRBJ2-7|TRBD2|TRBV4-3
CASSQRGTGGLEQYF
>TRBJ1-5|NA|TRBV7-2
CASSLVGTANQPQHF
>TRBJ1-1|NA|TRBV18
CASSPGEGVEAFF
>TRBJ1-4|NA|TRBV7-9
CASSLAAFEKLFF